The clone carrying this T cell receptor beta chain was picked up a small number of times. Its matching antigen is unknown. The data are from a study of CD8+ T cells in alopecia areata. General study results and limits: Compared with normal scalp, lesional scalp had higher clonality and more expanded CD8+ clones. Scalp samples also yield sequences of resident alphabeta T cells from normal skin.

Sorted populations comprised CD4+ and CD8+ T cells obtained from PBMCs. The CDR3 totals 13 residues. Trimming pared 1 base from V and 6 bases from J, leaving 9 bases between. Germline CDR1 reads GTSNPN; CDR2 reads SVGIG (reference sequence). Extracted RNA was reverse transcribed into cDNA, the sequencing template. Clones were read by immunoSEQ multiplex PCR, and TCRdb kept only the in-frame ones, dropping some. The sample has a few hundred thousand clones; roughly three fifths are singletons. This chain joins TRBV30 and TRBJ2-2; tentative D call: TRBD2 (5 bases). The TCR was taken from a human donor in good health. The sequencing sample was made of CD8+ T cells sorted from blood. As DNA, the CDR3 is TGTGCCTGGAGTGCGCTCGGGGCCGGGGAGCTGTTTTTT. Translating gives CAWSALGAGELFF.